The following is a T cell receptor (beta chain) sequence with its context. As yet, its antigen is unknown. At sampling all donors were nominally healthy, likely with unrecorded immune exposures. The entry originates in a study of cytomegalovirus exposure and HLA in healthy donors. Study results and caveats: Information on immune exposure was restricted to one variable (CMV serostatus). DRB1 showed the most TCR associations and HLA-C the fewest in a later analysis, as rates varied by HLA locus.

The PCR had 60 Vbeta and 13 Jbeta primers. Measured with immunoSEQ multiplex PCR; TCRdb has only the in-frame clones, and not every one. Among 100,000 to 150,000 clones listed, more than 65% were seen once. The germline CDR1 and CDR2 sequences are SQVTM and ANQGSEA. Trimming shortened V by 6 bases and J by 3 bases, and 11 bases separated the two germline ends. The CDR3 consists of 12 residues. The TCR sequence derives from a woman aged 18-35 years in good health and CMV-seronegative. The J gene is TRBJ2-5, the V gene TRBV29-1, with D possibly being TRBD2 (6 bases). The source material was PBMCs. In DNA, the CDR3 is TGCAGCGTGGGGCCTAGCGAAGAGACCCAGTACTTC. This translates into CSVGPSEETQYF.